One sample yielded the 27 T cell receptor beta chains listed below, sequenced in a study of lymphopenia after photon versus proton radiotherapy (dated by TCRdb to about 2019). Libraries were made using the immunoSEQ multiplex PCR assay. Here the immuneACCESS table is served through TCRdb, limited to in-frame sequences with V and J called. Missing clones are a known gap in these copies; in checked studies unresolved V genes cover under half, and the rest lacks a known reason. The sample table contains under 70,000 clones; only one count was recorded for under 95% of them. The top ten clonotypes cover 2.2% of the sample. The input for sequencing was peripheral blood, taken from a patient treated with photon-based radiotherapy. These receptors originate from a middle-aged woman with cholangiocarcinoma.

This chain links TRBV2 with TRBJ1-1; TRBD1 matches at 7 bases. V lost 6 bases, J lost 5 bases, and 9 bases stayed unmatched. There are 14 residues in the CDR3. CDR1 is SNHLY and CDR2 is FYNNEI in the germline V gene. CDR3 sequence reads: CASSRQGVGTEAFF. As DNA, the CDR3 is TGTGCCAGCAGCCGACAGGGTGTGGGTACTGAAGCTTTCTTT.

The rearrangement links TRBV9 to TRBJ1-6; the D is unclear. CDR1 SGDLS and CDR2 YYNGEE come from the germline V gene. CDR3 length: 15 amino acids. Trimming removed 1 base at V and 8 bases at J, with 13 bases between. CDR3 residues: CASSVNGLRDSPLHF. The CDR3 DNA follows: TGTGCCAGCAGCGTAAACGGTCTAAGGGATTCACCCCTCCACTTT.

The chain carries TRBV28 and TRBJ1-2; no reliable D call. V lost 2 bases, J lost 8 bases, and 9 bases lay in between. This CDR3 spans 12 amino acids. Germline V CDR1 and CDR2: MDHEN, SYDVKM. Here the CDR3 reads CASSLPGIGYTF. CDR3 DNA: TGTGCCAGCAGTTTACCAGGTATAGGCTACACCTTC.

This CDR3 reads CASSLLGVGYTF. In DNA, the CDR3 is TGTGCCAGCAGTTTATTGGGCGTGGGCTACACCTTC. This chain connects TRBV28 to TRBJ1-2; D gene uncertain. Per the germline V gene, CDR1 is MDHEN and CDR2 is SYDVKM. V was trimmed by 1 base and J by 8 bases, leaving 8 bases between them. The CDR3 contains 12 residues.

This clone was detected once. The chain combines TRBV10-2 with TRBJ1-1; no firm D call. Germline values: CDR1 WSHSY, CDR2 SAAADI. The CDR3 contains 15 residues. V was cut by 7 bases and J by 0 bases, with 15 bases left in between. This chain's CDR3 is CASTRQPHMNTEAFF. CDR3 nucleotides: TGCGCCAGCACTAGGCAGCCTCACATGAACACTGAAGCTTTCTTT.

The rearrangement links TRBV5-5 to TRBJ2-5; 7 positions agree with TRBD1. This CDR3 region has 14 residues. The V and J ends lost 0 bases and 4 bases, in that order; junction bases with no gene match: 3. The germline V gene has CDR1 SGHKS and CDR2 YYEKEE (reference sequence). The CDR3 DNA reads TGTGCCAGCAGCTTGGGAGGGGGCGCAGAGACCCAGTACTTC. Amino acids: CASSLGGGAETQYF.

This clone was counted a single time. The chain is built from TRBV6-1 and TRBJ2-3; 10 bases align to TRBD1. Germline V lookup: CDR1 MNHNS, CDR2 SASEGT. The CDR3 is made up of 18 amino acids. The V and J ends lost 0 bases and 2 bases, in that order; junction bases with no gene match: 8. The CDR3: CASSEALRGQGNTDTQYF. For the CDR3, the DNA is TGTGCCAGCAGTGAAGCGCTTAGGGGACAGGGGAACACAGATACGCAGTATTTT.

This chain joins TRBV7-2 and TRBJ2-3; D is perhaps TRBD1 (5 bases). Germline assignment: CDR1 SGHTA and CDR2 FQGNSA. V dropped 6 bases and J dropped 6 bases, with 13 bases sitting between them. This CDR3 contains 13 residues. For the CDR3, the DNA is TGTGCCAGCAGGTCTCAAGGGGCGGATACGCAGTATTTT. Translation gives CASRSQGADTQYF.

The chain has TRBV6-5 and TRBJ1-6; D gene unclear. CDR3 length equals 12 residues. The germline CDR1 and CDR2 sequences are MNHEY and SVGAGI. V was trimmed by 6 bases and J by 7 bases, leaving 7 bases between them. This CDR3 is CASRQRNSPLHF. The DNA of the CDR3 is TGTGCCAGCAGACAGAGAAATTCACCCCTCCACTTT.

The chain carries TRBV28 and TRBJ2-1, with a tentative D call TRBD1 (5 bases). CDR1 is MDHEN, CDR2 SYDVKM, per germline. Trimming took off 6 bases at V and 4 bases at J, with 13 bases between the two ends. The CDR3 runs 14 residues. In nucleotides, the CDR3 is TGTGCCAGCAGGTCATCGACAGATTACAATGAGCAGTTCTTC. This translates into CASRSSTDYNEQFF.

V is TRBV27 and J is TRBJ1-1; D is undetermined. V gave up 2 bases and J gave up 4 bases, with 11 bases separating them. In germline, CDR1 is MNHEY, CDR2 SMNVEV (reference sequence). The CDR3 runs 14 residues. The DNA for the CDR3 is TGTGCCAGCAGTTTAAGGCAACTAGGCACTGAAGCTTTCTTT. This encodes CASSLRQLGTEAFF.

The table lists this clone with a count of one. The V and J genes are TRBV5-4 and TRBJ1-4; 7 bases map to TRBD1. The CDR3 consists of 15 residues. CDR1 SGHNT and CDR2 YYREEE come from the germline V gene (reference sequence). V gave up 4 bases and J gave up 8 bases; unmatched junction bases: 11. The CDR3 sequence is CASSSGGQSREKLFF. The CDR3 coding sequence is TGTGCCAGCAGCAGCGGGGGACAGTCAAGGGAAAAACTGTTTTTT.

The chain is built from TRBV29-1 and TRBJ1-5; D not certain. The germline gives CDR1 SQVTM, CDR2 ANQGSEA. The CDR3 contains 14 residues. V was cut by 2 bases and J by 2 bases, with 10 bases left in between. CDR3 sequence reads: CSVEIHDGNQPQHF. CDR3 bases: TGCAGCGTTGAAATCCACGACGGCAATCAGCCCCAGCATTTT.

The chain uses TRBV7-2 and TRBJ2-1, with D hard to call. The CDR3 consists of 14 residues. Germline CDR1 SGHTA, CDR2 FQGNSA. The germline V and J ends were trimmed by 1 base and 8 bases, with 12 bases remaining between them. CDR3 amino acids: CASSLDRPVDEQFF. The CDR3 DNA sequence: TGTGCCAGCAGCTTAGATCGGCCGGTCGATGAGCAGTTCTTC.

The genes are TRBV7-3 and TRBJ2-1, with 10 bases identical to TRBD2. CDR3 length: 16 residues. Germline V gives CDR1 SGHTA, CDR2 FQGTGA. Trimming took 5 bases from V and 3 from J; bases not matched to a gene: 7. CDR3 in DNA: TGTGCCAGCAGCCCCCACCCTAGCGGGAGCTACAATGAGCAGTTCTTC. This sequence encodes CASSPHPSGSYNEQFF.

V is TRBV15 and J is TRBJ1-5; the match to TRBD1 covers 11 bases. The germline gives CDR1 LNHNV, CDR2 YYDKDF (reference sequence). The CDR3 loop spans 16 amino acids. Trimming took 5 bases from V and 4 from J; bases not matched to a gene: 7. Here the CDR3 reads CATSSDRGLGNQPQHF. For the CDR3, the DNA is TGTGCCACCAGCTCGGACAGGGGGCTTGGTAATCAGCCCCAGCATTTT.

V and J are TRBV29-1 and TRBJ1-1, with TRBD1 identical over 7 bases. The CDR3 runs to 12 residues. V lost 7 bases to trimming and J lost 2 bases; unmatched junction nucleotides: 4. Germline V lookup: CDR1 SQVTM, CDR2 ANQGSEA. The CDR3 is CSGGTANTEAFF. The CDR3 DNA follows: TGCAGCGGGGGGACAGCCAACACTGAAGCTTTCTTT. The entire variable domain, with the rest obtained from reference TRBV29-1 and TRBJ1-1, is as follows: SAVISQKPSRDICQRGTSLTIQCQVDSQVTMMFWYRQQPGQSLTLIATANQGSEATYESGFVIDKFPISRPNLTFSTLTVSNMSPEDSSIYLCSGGTANTEAFFGQGTRLTVV.

The rearrangement links TRBV28 to TRBJ1-2; TRBD1 matches 10 bases. V was pared by 6 bases and J by 8 bases, with 6 bases of the junction left unmatched. CDR1 and CDR2 (germline): MDHEN, SYDVKM. This CDR3 contains 13 residues. The CDR3 loop reads CASRRDRGKGYTF. The CDR3 DNA sequence: TGTGCCAGCAGAAGGGACAGGGGAAAAGGCTACACCTTC.

The V call is TRBV2, the J call TRBJ2-5; no reliable D call. From germline, CDR1 is SNHLY and CDR2 FYNNEI. CDR3 length: 16 amino acids. With 5 bases removed from V and 1 base from J, the gap between germline ends came to 17 bases. The chain's CDR3 is CASSSSPGRSQETQYF. CDR3 DNA: TGTGCCAGCAGTTCTTCCCCCGGACGGAGCCAAGAGACCCAGTACTTC.

The chain has TRBV28 and TRBJ1-1, with D unclear. The CDR3 is made up of 14 amino acids. CDR1 is MDHEN and CDR2 is SYDVKM in the germline V gene. Trimming left V 6 bases short and J 4 bases short, with 15 bases between. The CDR3 here is CASSDSNRGTEAFF. The CDR3 DNA reads as TGTGCCAGCAGCGATTCCAACCGGGGCACTGAAGCTTTCTTT.

The rearrangement links TRBV10-1 to TRBJ2-7; the D is unclear. Germline assignment: CDR1 WNHNN and CDR2 SYGVQD (reference sequence). The CDR3 is made up of 14 amino acids. V was pared by 2 bases and J by 0 bases, with 8 bases between. Here the CDR3 reads CASSEKGSSYEQYF. The CDR3 coding sequence is TGCGCCAGCAGTGAGAAGGGAAGCTCCTACGAGCAGTACTTC.

The chain employs TRBV5-1 and TRBJ2-7, with D perhaps assigned TRBD1 or TRBD2 (5 bases each). There are 17 residues in the CDR3. Trimming cost V 0 bases and J 2 bases, with 18 bases left between them. CDR1 and CDR2 (germline): SGHRS, YFSETQ. CDR3 nucleotides: TGCGCCAGCAGCTTGGGGTATATGGGGGACCCACCCTACGAGCAGTACTTC. Protein sequence: CASSLGYMGDPPYEQYF.

In the case of this clone: One base separates it from a far larger clone, so it is likely a read error. CDR3 region: CASSRGYGYTF. CDR3 sequence (DNA): TGTGCCAGCAGCCGAGGGTATGGCTACACCTTC. This sequence joins TRBV6-5 and TRBJ1-2; no reliable D call. V was pared by 6 bases and J by 5 bases, with 7 bases between. Germline lookup yields CDR1 MNHEY and CDR2 SVGAGI. This CDR3 has 11 amino acids.

About this clone: This CDR3 is also generated by other DNA sequences in the sample. The chain is built from TRBV7-9 and TRBJ1-1, with D unresolved. The V gene lost 1 base and the J gene lost 4 bases, with 1 base spanning the gap. The CDR3 contains 11 residues. CDR1 and CDR2 (germline): SEHNR, FQNEAQ (reference sequence). CDR3 region: CASSLGTEAFF. CDR3 in DNA: TGTGCCAGCAGCTTAGGCACTGAAGCTTTCTTT.

Regarding this clone: A junction end diverges from the germline sequence, so it may reflect a read error. The V and J genes are TRBV27 and TRBJ2-1; no clear D. This CDR3 has 12 residues. CDR1 and CDR2 from the germline V gene are MNHEY and SMNVEV (reference sequence). Written as DNA, the CDR3 is TGTGCCAGCAGCCCAAATCGGCGAGATAGGCTCTTC. This sequence encodes CASSPNRRDRLF.

The genes are TRBV28 and TRBJ2-1; 8 bases are a match to TRBD2. The CDR3 is 16 residues long. Germline values: CDR1 MDHEN, CDR2 SYDVKM. Germline trimming cut 7 bases from V and 0 bases from J; bases unmatched to any gene: 8. The DNA for the CDR3 is TGTGCCAGCACCCTGGCCGGGGGGGGCTCCTACAATGAGCAGTTCTTC. Amino acid sequence: CASTLAGGGSYNEQFF.

The chain employs TRBV7-6 and TRBJ2-2; D is unclear. CDR3 length: 13 residues. V lost 4 bases and J 4 bases, leaving 7 bases between the germline ends. The V gene's germline CDR1 is SGHVS and CDR2 FNYEAQ. CDR3 sequence reads: CASSSRFTGELFF. Here the CDR3 DNA reads TGTGCCAGCAGCTCAAGATTCACCGGGGAGCTGTTTTTT.